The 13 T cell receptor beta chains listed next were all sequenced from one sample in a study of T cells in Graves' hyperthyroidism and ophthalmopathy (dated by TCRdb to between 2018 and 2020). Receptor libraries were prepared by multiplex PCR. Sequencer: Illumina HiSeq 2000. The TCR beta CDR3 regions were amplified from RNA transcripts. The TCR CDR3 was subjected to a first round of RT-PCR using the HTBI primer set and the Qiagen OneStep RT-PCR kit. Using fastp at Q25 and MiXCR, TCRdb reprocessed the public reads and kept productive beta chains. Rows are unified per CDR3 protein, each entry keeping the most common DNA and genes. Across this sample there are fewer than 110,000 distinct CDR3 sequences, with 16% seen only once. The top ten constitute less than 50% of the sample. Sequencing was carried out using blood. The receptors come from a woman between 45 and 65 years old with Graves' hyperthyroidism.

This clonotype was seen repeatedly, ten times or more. CDR3 sequence (DNA): TGTGCTTCCTCCGGGTTACTCTCTGGGGCCAACGTCCTGACTTTC. Its translation is CASSGLLSGANVLTF. The chain has TRBV18 and TRBJ2-6; D not certain. The CDR3 has 15 residues. Germline CDR1 KGHSH, CDR2 LQKENI. Variable domain in full (rest from reference TRBV18 and TRBJ2-6): NAGVMQNPRHLVRRRGQEARLRCSPMKGHSHVYWYRQLPEEGLKFMVYLQKENIIDESGMPKERFSAEFPKEGPSILRIQQVVRGDSAAYFCASSGLLSGANVLTFGAGSRLTVL.

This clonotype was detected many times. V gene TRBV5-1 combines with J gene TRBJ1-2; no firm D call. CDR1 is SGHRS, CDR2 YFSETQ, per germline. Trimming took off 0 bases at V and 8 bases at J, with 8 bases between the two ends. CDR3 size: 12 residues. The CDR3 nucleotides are TGCGCCAGCAGCTTGGAGGCACAAGGCTACACCTTC. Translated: CASSLEAQGYTF.

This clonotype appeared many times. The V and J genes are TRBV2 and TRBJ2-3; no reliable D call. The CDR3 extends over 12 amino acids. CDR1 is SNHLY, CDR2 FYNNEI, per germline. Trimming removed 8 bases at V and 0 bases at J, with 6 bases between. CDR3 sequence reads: CASSTSTDTQYF. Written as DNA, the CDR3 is TGTGCCAGCTCCACAAGCACAGATACGCAGTATTTT.

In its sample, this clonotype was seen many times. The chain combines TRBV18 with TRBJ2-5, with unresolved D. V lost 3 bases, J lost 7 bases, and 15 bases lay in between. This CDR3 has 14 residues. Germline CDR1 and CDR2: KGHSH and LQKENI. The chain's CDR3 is CASSPESARGTQYF. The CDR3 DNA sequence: TGTGCCAGCTCACCTGAATCAGCCCGTGGGACCCAGTACTTC.

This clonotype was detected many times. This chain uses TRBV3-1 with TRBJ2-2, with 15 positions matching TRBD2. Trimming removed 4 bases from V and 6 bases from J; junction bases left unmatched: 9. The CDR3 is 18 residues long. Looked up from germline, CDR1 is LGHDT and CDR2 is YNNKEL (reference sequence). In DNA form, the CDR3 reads TGTGCCAGCAGCCTCGGACTAGCGGGAGGGCCAGGAGCCGGGGAGCTGTTTTTT. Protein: CASSLGLAGGPGAGELFF.

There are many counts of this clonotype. This CDR3 reads CASISNSVTGELFF. CDR3 bases: TGTGCCAGCATCTCGAATTCGGTCACCGGGGAGCTGTTTTTT. The V and J genes are TRBV6-1 and TRBJ2-2, with no clear D. Trimming removed 7 bases from V and 4 bases from J, with 13 bases in between. CDR3 length equals 14 residues. CDR1 MNHNS and CDR2 SASEGT come from the germline V gene.

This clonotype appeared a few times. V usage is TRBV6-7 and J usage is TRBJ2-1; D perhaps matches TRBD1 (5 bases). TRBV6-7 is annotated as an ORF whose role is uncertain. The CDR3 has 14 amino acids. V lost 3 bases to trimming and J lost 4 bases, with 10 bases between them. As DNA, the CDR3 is TGTGCCAGCAGTTATTCGACAGATTACAATGAGCAGTTCTTC. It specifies CASSYSTDYNEQFF.

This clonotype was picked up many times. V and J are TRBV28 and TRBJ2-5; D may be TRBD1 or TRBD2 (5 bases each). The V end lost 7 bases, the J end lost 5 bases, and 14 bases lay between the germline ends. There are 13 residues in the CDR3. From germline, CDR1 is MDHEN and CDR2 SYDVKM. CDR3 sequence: CASNTLGDETQYF. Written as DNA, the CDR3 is TGTGCCAGCAACACTTTGGGGGATGAGACCCAGTACTTC.

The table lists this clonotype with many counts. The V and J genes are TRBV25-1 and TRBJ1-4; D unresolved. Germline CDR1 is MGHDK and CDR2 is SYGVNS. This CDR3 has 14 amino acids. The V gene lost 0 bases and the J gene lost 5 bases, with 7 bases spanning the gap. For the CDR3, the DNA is TGTGCCAGCAGTGAATATATCGCCAATGAAAAACTGTTTTTT. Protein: CASSEYIANEKLFF.

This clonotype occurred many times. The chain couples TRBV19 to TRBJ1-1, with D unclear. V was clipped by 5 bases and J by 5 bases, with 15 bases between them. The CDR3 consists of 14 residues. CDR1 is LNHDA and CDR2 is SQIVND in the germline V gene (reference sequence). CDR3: CASSRGAGRTEAFF. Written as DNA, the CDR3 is TGTGCCAGTAGTCGGGGAGCAGGTAGGACTGAAGCTTTCTTT.

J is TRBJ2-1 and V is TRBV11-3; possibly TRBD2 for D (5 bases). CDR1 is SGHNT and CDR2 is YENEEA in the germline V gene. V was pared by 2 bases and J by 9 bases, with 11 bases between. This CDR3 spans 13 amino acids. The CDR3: CASSLLPEGEQFF. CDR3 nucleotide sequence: TGTGCCAGCAGCTTACTCCCAGAGGGTGAGCAGTTCTTC.

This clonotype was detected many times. CDR3 region: CSARTSGRKTQYF. CDR3 coding DNA: TGCAGTGCTCGGACTAGCGGGAGGAAGACCCAGTACTTC. The gene calls are TRBV20-1 and TRBJ2-5; 14 bases are shared with TRBD2. The V gene end was trimmed by 5 bases and the J gene end by 6 bases; junction bases not matched to a gene: 2. Germline V lookup: CDR1 DFQATT, CDR2 SNEGSKA (reference sequence). The CDR3 has 13 residues.

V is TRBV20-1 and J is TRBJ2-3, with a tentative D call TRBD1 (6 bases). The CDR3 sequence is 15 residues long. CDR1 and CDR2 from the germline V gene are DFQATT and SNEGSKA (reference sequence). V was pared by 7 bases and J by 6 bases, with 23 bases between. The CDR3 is CSVSVLRDIADTQYF. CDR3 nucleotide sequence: TGCAGTGTTAGCGTCCTACGGGACATCGCGGATACGCAGTATTTT.